This T cell receptor (beta chain) was identified in a study of blood T cells in healthy people across ages. Findings of the study overall: A roughly linear fall in TCR beta diversity per million T cells was seen with increasing age. The lack of PBMC sorting stopped any conclusive naive versus antigen-experienced comparison.

This CDR3 contains 15 residues. Germline-derived CDR1 and CDR2 are DFQATT and SNEGSKA (reference sequence). Unmatched junction bases numbered 3, after V lost 1 base and J lost 0 bases. A second PCR, run for roughly 7 to 11 cycles, used a sample-barcoded 5' primer plus a J-beta primer mix. Through a template-switch adaptor with 12 random nucleotides, each cDNA molecule received a tag. TCRdb independently ran MiXCR on the 5' RACE reads; one entry per CDR3 protein. The sample lists about 1,000,000 distinct CDR3 sequences, around 43% seen once, with under 20% in the top ten. This clonotype appeared many times. What it recognizes is unknown.

The clonotype was recovered from an older woman in good health. V and J are TRBV20-1 and TRBJ2-5; TRBD2 aligns across 9 bases. Sequencing was done on a sample of blood. CDR3 region: CSARVAGVNQETQYF. CDR3 sequence (DNA): TGCAGTGCTAGAGTAGCGGGAGTTAACCAAGAGACCCAGTACTTC.